These 20 T cell receptor beta chains originate from one sample sequenced in a study of CD8+CD57+ T cells in acquired aplastic anemia. CDR3 and TCR beta VDJ profiling relied on genomic DNA as the template. From the reads, TCRdb called clonotypes with MiXCR, one entry per CDR3 protein. The sample has approximately 250,000 distinct CDR3 sequences, approximately 80% seen once. An expansion of CD8+CD57+ cells by flow cytometry had been shown in patients chosen for sequencing. The sequenced material came from sorted CD4+, CD8+, or CD8+CD57+ T cells (not recorded which) from PBMCs. These receptor sequences come from a human donor with aplastic anemia.

Details on this clonotype: Since the CDR3 does not end with the conserved phenylalanine or tryptophan, this likely comes from a read error. The DNA is omitted, as the CDR3 cannot be located on it reliably, and the CDR3 follows TCRdb's listing. This chain connects TRBV7-2 to TRBJ1-2; no check of the table's D call, TRBD1, against the DNA was made. Germline CDR1 reads SGHTA; CDR2 reads FQGNSA. The CDR3 is made up of 13 amino acids, end residues included. The CDR3 sequence: CASSLASGGGDTQ.

Note on this clonotype: Since no conserved phenylalanine or tryptophan closes the CDR3, a read error is the likely cause. The limits of the CDR3 on the DNA are not certain, so only TCRdb's listed CDR3 is given. This chain uses TRBV7-8 with TRBJ1-2; whether TRBD1, the table's D call, matches the DNA was not checked. Germline CDR1 and CDR2: SGHVS and FQNEAQ. The length of the CDR3 is 13 amino acids, counting both ends. The CDR3 sequence: CASSLAVAPGTQY.

In regard to this clonotype: This CDR3 fails to terminate in the conserved phenylalanine or tryptophan, so it likely reflects a read error. The DNA is omitted, as the CDR3 cannot be located on it reliably, and the CDR3 follows TCRdb's listing. The rearrangement joins TRBV7-8 to TRBJ2-3; the table's D gene call, TRBD1, was not cross checked with the DNA. From germline, CDR1 is SGHVS and CDR2 FQNEAQ. The CDR3 sequence runs 14 residues, both termini included. CDR3 protein: CASSFHPGATTLSY.

Comment on this clonotype: At one boundary the junction diverges from the germline segment, which might be a read error. The rearrangement links TRBV11-2 to TRBJ2-2; D is undetermined. Germline V gives CDR1 SGHAT, CDR2 FQNNGV. The CDR3 extends over 13 amino acids. CDR3 loop: CAGSLEMTGELFF. The CDR3 region has the DNA TGTGCCGGCAGCTTAGAGATGACAGGGGAGCTGTTTTTT.

This clonotype was seen ten or more times. The V call is TRBV5-6, the J call TRBJ1-2; perhaps TRBD1 as D (6 bases). This CDR3 contains 15 residues. The V and J ends lost 0 bases and 3 bases respectively, with 12 bases between them. CDR1 is SGHDT, CDR2 YYEEEE, per germline. In DNA, the CDR3 is TGTGCCAGCAGCTTGGAGGGGGGCGCCGACTATGGCTACACCTTC. Amino acid sequence: CASSLEGGADYGYTF.

The genes are TRBV11-1 and TRBJ2-7, with D tentatively TRBD1 (5 bases). The CDR3 extends over 14 amino acids. Trimming pared 0 bases from V and 7 bases from J, leaving 13 bases between. Looked up from germline, CDR1 is SGHAT and CDR2 is FQDESV (reference sequence). CDR3 bases: TGTGCCAGCAGCTTAGCGCTGACAGCCTGGGAGCAGTACGTC. Residues: CASSLALTAWEQYV.

For this clonotype: This CDR3 fails to terminate in the conserved phenylalanine or tryptophan, so it likely reflects a read error. Because the CDR3's place on the DNA is in doubt, the DNA is left out and the CDR3 is given as listed by TCRdb. V and J are TRBV2 and TRBJ2-1; the tabulated D call, TRBD1, remains unverified against the DNA. The CDR3 adds up to 16 amino acids, both ends counted. Germline values: CDR1 SNHLY, CDR2 FYNNEI. CDR3 amino acids: CASREGGRNTQYFGFG.

The sample holds many counts of this clonotype. The chain recombines TRBV7-8 with TRBJ1-1; D might be TRBD1 (5 bases). Germline V gene sequence: CDR1 SGHVS, CDR2 FQNEAQ. Trimming cost V 5 bases and J 2 bases, with 18 bases left between them. The CDR3 consists of 16 residues. CDR3 DNA sequence: TGTGCCAGCAGCCCGAACTTCCGGGACGCAAACACTGAAGCTTTCTTT. Translating gives CASSPNFRDANTEAFF.

The genes are TRBV20-1 and TRBJ2-6; D may be TRBD1 or TRBD2 (5 bases each). The CDR3 is 15 residues long. Germline CDR1 and CDR2: DFQATT and SNEGSKA (reference sequence). Deletions cut 3 bases from V and 0 bases from J, with 9 bases between. CDR3 loop: CSASFGGSGANVLTF. DNA for the CDR3: TGCAGTGCTAGTTTTGGGGGCTCTGGGGCCAACGTCCTGACTTTC.

As for this clonotype: One junction end disagrees with the germline gene, perhaps due to a read error. The rearrangement joins TRBV15 to TRBJ1-5; no clear D. The V gene's germline CDR1 is LNHNV and CDR2 YYDKDF (reference sequence). This CDR3 has 14 amino acids. CDR3 sequence reads: CATSEGWGNYAQYF. In DNA, the CDR3 is TGTGCCACCAGTGAAGGCTGGGGAAATTACGCGCAGTACTTT.

This clonotype showed up just once. This chain links TRBV11-3 with TRBJ2-2; D is unclear. The CDR3 has 14 amino acids. Germline V lookup: CDR1 SGHNT, CDR2 YENEEA. V was cut by 0 bases and J by 7 bases, with 9 bases left in between. The chain's CDR3 is CASSLDLTSGELFF. DNA of the CDR3: TGTGCCAGCAGCTTAGATCTGACAAGCGGGGAGCTGTTTTTT.

This clonotype was counted a single time. Mismatch with germline at one junction end may stem from a read error. The chain combines TRBV7-7 with TRBJ2-5; D is unclear. This CDR3 region has 14 residues. Germline assignment: CDR1 SSHAT and CDR2 FNYEAQ (reference sequence). The CDR3 DNA reads TGTGCCAGCAGCTACGGCAGGAACACCGAGGAGCTGTTTTTC. Protein product: CASSYGRNTEELFF.

The chain combines TRBV5-4 with TRBJ1-2, with TRBD1 as a possible D gene (6 bases). This CDR3 is built from 15 residues. Germline CDR1 is SGHNT and CDR2 is YYREEE (reference sequence). The V end lost 4 bases, the J end lost 3 bases, and 16 bases lay between the germline ends. The DNA for the CDR3 is TGTGCCAGCAGCGACCTGGGGGGCGCCGACTATGGCTACACCTTC. Residues: CASSDLGGADYGYTF.

Comments on this clonotype: Germline and junction disagree at one end, which may indicate a read error. The rearrangement joins TRBV7-9 to TRBJ1-1; possible D gene TRBD1, 5 bases. The CDR3 runs to 15 residues. CDR1 is SEHNR and CDR2 is FQNEAQ in the germline V gene (reference sequence). The CDR3 sequence: CASRLAGSYGANAFF. The CDR3 DNA reads TGTGCCAGCAGATTAGCGGGTAGCTACGGGGCCAACGCCTTCTTT.

The V gene is TRBV7-6, the J gene TRBJ2-1; possibly TRBD2 for D (6 bases). In germline, CDR1 is SGHVS, CDR2 FNYEAQ. CDR3 length: 16 amino acids. V gave up 3 bases and J gave up 13 bases, with 25 bases separating them. DNA for the CDR3: TGTGCCAGCAGCTTCATGGGAGGCGCCGGGGAGCTGTTTCAGTTCTTC. It is translated as CASSFMGGAGELFQFF.

Worth noting for this clonotype: It may be a read error: a sequence one base away is much more abundant. The CDR3 does not end in the conserved phenylalanine or tryptophan, so this is likely a read error. V usage is TRBV13 and J usage is TRBJ1-1; possibly TRBD1 for D (6 bases). Germline-derived CDR1 and CDR2 are PRHDT and FYEKMQ (reference sequence). The CDR3 runs 15 residues. Trimming left V 1 base short and J 6 bases short, with 15 bases between. The CDR3 sequence is CASSLEDRLSSEAFL. The CDR3 DNA follows: TGTGCCAGCAGCTTAGAAGACAGGCTTTCTTCTGAAGCTTTCCTT.

Notes on this clonotype: It may be a read error: a sequence one base away is much more abundant. V and J are TRBV9 and TRBJ2-5; possible D gene TRBD1, 5 bases. CDR3 length equals 14 residues. Germline V gene sequence: CDR1 SGDLS, CDR2 YYNGEE. Written as DNA, the CDR3 is TGTGCCAGCAGCGGCGACAGCGCCCCCTATAATTCACACTTC. As protein: CASSGDSAPYNSHF.

A remark on this clonotype: At one of its ends the junction is not consistent with the germline gene, which may arise from a read error. V usage is TRBV9 and J usage is TRBJ2-5; D possibly matches TRBD1 or TRBD2 (5 bases each). Germline CDR1 and CDR2: SGDLS and YYNGEE. The CDR3 runs 15 residues. CDR3 sequence (DNA): TGCGCCAGCAGTGACGACCAGGGACGCAAAGAGACCCAGTACTTC. It encodes CASSDDQGRKETQYF.

With respect to this clonotype: One junction end does not reproduce the germline sequence, and a read error may be involved. The chain recombines TRBV2 with TRBJ2-5; tentatively, D is TRBD1 or TRBD2 (5 bases each). Germline lookup yields CDR1 SNHLY and CDR2 FYNNEI. This CDR3 contains 11 residues. CDR3 amino acids: CASYRGYTDTF. The CDR3, as DNA: TGTGCCAGCTATCGGGGCTACACGGATACGTTC.

To note about this clonotype: The junction differs from germline at one of its ends, possibly a read error. The V and J genes are TRBV7-9 and TRBJ2-5; no definite D call. CDR1 is SEHNR and CDR2 is FQNEAQ in the germline V gene (reference sequence). This CDR3 contains 14 residues. The CDR3 DNA sequence: TGTGCCACCAGCTCATCCAACAAGCAAGAGACCCAGTACTTC. Residues: CATSSSNKQETQYF.